This is a list of T cell receptor beta chains from one sample in a study of blood T cell repertoires in COVID-19. Data came from immunoSEQ multiplex PCR; TCRdb stores just in-frame clones and leaves some out. The data contain fewer than 300,000 clones, approximately 91% of them seen just once; the ten biggest clones take up under 3%. Source material: PBMCs or T cells enriched from blood (not recorded which). The source of these receptors is a woman aged 40 to 55 with acute COVID-19. Each CDR3 is given with its conserved first and last residue. The order of the fields is clone size, J gene, D gene, V gene, CDR3 length, CDR3 protein, CDR3 DNA. D genes are given only for firm matches. Not all rows give a size; the values are once, few, many and, for expanded clones, a class.

NA,TRBJ2-2,TRBD1,TRBV4-1,15,CASSHSGGGTGELFF,TGCGCCAGCAGCCACTCAGGGGGCGGCACCGGGGAGCTGTTTTTT
NA,TRBJ1-2,NA,TRBV15,13,CATSRDGLYGYTF,TGTGCCACCAGCAGAGATGGGCTCTATGGCTACACCTTC
NA,TRBJ2-7,TRBD1,TRBV15,15,CATSRGTGGADEQYF,TGTGCCACCAGCAGGGGGACAGGGGGCGCGGACGAGCAGTACTTC
NA,TRBJ1-1,NA,TRBV27,13,CASSRGANTEAFF,TGTGCCAGCAGTCGGGGGGCTAACACTGAAGCTTTCTTT
NA,TRBJ2-2,NA,TRBV7-6,17,CASSPRGAKYNPGELFF,TGTGCCAGCAGCCCCAGGGGGGCCAAGTACAATCCCGGGGAGCTGTTTTTT
NA,TRBJ1-2,NA,TRBV4-3,13,CASSQDPWRGYTF,TGCGCCAGCAGCCAAGACCCATGGCGGGGCTACACCTTC
NA,TRBJ1-4,NA,TRBV12-3/TRBV12-4,11,CASGPGEKLFF,TGTGCCAGCGGGCCTGGGGAAAAACTGTTTTTT
NA,TRBJ2-2,TRBD2,TRBV19,15,CASSLAGGSTGELFF,TGTGCCAGTAGCCTAGCGGGGGGCTCCACCGGGGAGCTGTTTTTT
NA,TRBJ2-1,TRBD1,TRBV27,15,CASGSRDRSYNEQFF,TGTGCCAGCGGCTCCCGGGACAGGTCCTACAATGAGCAGTTCTTC
NA,TRBJ2-7,TRBD2,TRBV28,16,CASSTSSSGGRYEQYF,TGTGCCAGCAGTACTTCCTCTAGCGGGGGGCGGTACGAGCAGTACTTC
NA,TRBJ1-2,TRBD1,TRBV5-1,14,CASSLGQGNYGYTF,TGCGCCAGCAGCTTAGGACAGGGTAACTATGGCTACACCTTC
few,TRBJ2-7,NA,TRBV6-2/TRBV6-3,19,CASSPRFGGAIAGTYEQYF,TGTGCCAGCAGCCCTCGGTTTGGTGGAGCTATTGCGGGGACCTACGAGCAGTACTTC
NA,TRBJ2-7,TRBD2,TRBV30,15,CAWSVAAGAHYEQYF,TGTGCCTGGAGTGTAGCAGCGGGAGCCCACTACGAGCAGTACTTC
NA,TRBJ1-1,NA,TRBV28,14,CASSLNGGNTEAFF,TGTGCCAGCAGTTTAAACGGAGGGAACACTGAAGCTTTCTTT
NA,TRBJ1-1,NA,TRBV5-1,15,CASSHTDNLNTEAFF,TGCGCCAGCAGCCACACGGACAACTTGAACACTGAAGCTTTCTTT
NA,TRBJ1-2,NA,TRBV5-1,12,CASSDPGFGYTF,TGCGCCAGCTCGGACCCAGGGTTTGGCTACACCTTC
NA,TRBJ2-1,TRBD1,TRBV27,15,CASSLRQGAYNEQFF,TGTGCCAGCAGTTTGCGACAGGGGGCCTACAATGAGCAGTTCTTC
NA,TRBJ1-1,TRBD1,TRBV24-1,17,CATRGKTGGMDGTEAFF,TGTGCCACCAGGGGGAAGACAGGGGGCATGGATGGCACTGAAGCTTTCTTT
NA,TRBJ2-3,TRBD1,TRBV3-1/TRBV3-2,14,CASSFTGAGDTQYF,TGTGCCAGCAGCTTTACAGGGGCGGGAGATACGCAGTATTTT
NA,TRBJ1-4,NA,TRBV4-1,16,CASSQEWGGWNEKLFF,TGCGCCAGCAGCCAAGAATGGGGGGGATGGAATGAAAAACTGTTTTTT
NA,TRBJ1-5,NA,TRBV9,15,CASSVGGSDNQPQHF,TGTGCCAGCAGCGTTGGGGGCAGCGACAATCAGCCCCAGCATTTT
NA,TRBJ2-1,NA,TRBV2,16,CASSDPVISFSGEQFF,TGTGCCAGCAGTGACCCGGTTATTTCTTTTTCAGGTGAGCAGTTCTTC
few,TRBJ2-2,NA,TRBV18,15,CASSLPGLNTGELFF,TGTGCCAGCTCACTCCCGGGACTGAACACCGGGGAGCTGTTTTTT
NA,TRBJ2-3,TRBD1,TRBV7-2,14,CASSQDRGTDTQYF,TGTGCCAGCAGCCAAGACAGGGGAACAGATACGCAGTATTTT
NA,TRBJ1-2,NA,TRBV5-6,14,CASSFRDGTGGYTF,TGTGCCAGCAGCTTCCGAGACGGGACTGGGGGCTACACCTTC
few,TRBJ1-2,NA,TRBV28,14,CASSFDSFNYGYTF,TGTGCCAGCAGTTTTGACAGCTTTAACTATGGCTACACCTTC
NA,TRBJ2-7,NA,TRBV4-2,14,CASSQDAGPYEQYF,TGTGCCAGCAGCCAAGATGCGGGCCCCTACGAGCAGTACTTC
NA,TRBJ2-7,NA,TRBV18,15,CASSPGLGRGYEQYF,TGTGCCAGCTCACCGGGGCTCGGACGAGGCTACGAGCAGTACTTC
NA,TRBJ1-2,TRBD1,TRBV4-3,15,CASSQEGTVNYGYTF,TGCGCCAGCAGCCAAGAAGGGACAGTAAACTATGGCTACACCTTC
NA,TRBJ2-1,NA,TRBV2,13,CASRDDSYNEQFF,TGTGCCAGCAGAGACGACAGCTACAATGAGCAGTTCTTC
NA,TRBJ2-7,NA,TRBV20-1,10,CSALSYEQYF,TGCAGTGCTCTCTCCTACGAGCAGTACTTC
NA,TRBJ1-1,TRBD1,TRBV28,14,CASRPGTGFFEAFF,TGTGCCAGCAGGCCCGGGACAGGGTTTTTTGAAGCTTTCTTT
NA,TRBJ1-1,NA,TRBV30,13,CAWSVAYNTEAFF,TGTGCCTGGAGTGTAGCCTATAACACTGAAGCTTTCTTT
NA,TRBJ1-2,NA,TRBV3-1/TRBV3-2,15,CASSREKTPERGYTF,TGTGCCAGCAGCCGGGAGAAAACGCCAGAGAGGGGCTACACCTTC
NA,TRBJ1-1,TRBD1,TRBV19,17,CASSVVTGGGMNTEAFF,TGTGCCAGTAGCGTCGTGACAGGGGGCGGGATGAACACTGAAGCTTTCTTT
NA,TRBJ2-3,TRBD1,TRBV6-5,13,CASLKGAGDTQYF,TGTGCCAGCTTAAAGGGGGCGGGAGATACGCAGTATTTT
NA,TRBJ2-2,NA,TRBV2,15,CASSRQNTNTGELFF,TGTGCCAGCAGTAGACAGAATACGAACACCGGGGAGCTGTTTTTT
NA,TRBJ2-5,NA,TRBV20-1,14,CSASGGLQQETQYF,TGCAGTGCTAGTGGGGGGCTTCAGCAAGAGACCCAGTACTTC
NA,TRBJ1-2,TRBD1,TRBV4-1,14,CASSQTDRVYGYTF,TGCGCCAGCAGCCAAACAGACAGGGTCTATGGCTACACCTTC
NA,TRBJ2-2,NA,TRBV3-1/TRBV3-2,15,CASSRGRRNTGELFF,TGTGCCAGCAGTAGGGGTCGACGGAACACCGGGGAGCTGTTTTTT
once,TRBJ2-7,TRBD1,TRBV19,15,CASSIAGTGGHEQYF,TGTGCCAGTAGTATAGCCGGGACAGGGGGCCACGAGCAGTACTTC